A single sample is the source of the 18 T cell receptor beta chains below, sequenced in a study of blood T cells in healthy people across ages. For the second PCR, which ran for 7 to 11 cycles, a sample-barcoded 5' primer and a J-beta primer mix were used. In TCRdb, the 5' RACE reads were re-called with MiXCR into one record per CDR3 protein. The sample comprises about 1,400,000 distinct CDR3 sequences, approximately 40% of which are singletons, and 7% to 9.5% rests with the top ten. Sequenced: blood. These receptors originate from a woman between 18 and 29 years old in good health.

Worth noting for this clonotype: The germline gene is not matched at one end of the junction; a read error may be the cause. The chain combines TRBV27 with TRBJ2-5; D remains ambiguous. CDR3 length equals 15 residues. The germline CDR1 and CDR2 sequences are MNHEY and SMNVEV (reference sequence). CDR3 coding DNA: TGTGCTAGCAGTTTATCGTTTAAATTCATGGATGCCCAGTACTTC. Its protein product is CASSLSFKFMDAQYF.

DNA for the CDR3: TGCGCCAGCAGCCAGGTAGTTTGGGGGTCCGAGCAGTACTTC. Translating gives CASSQVVWGSEQYF. The rearrangement links TRBV5-1 to TRBJ2-7, with D perhaps assigned TRBD1 or TRBD2 (5 bases each). Trimming pared 4 bases from V and 6 bases from J, leaving 17 bases between. Germline V gives CDR1 SGHRS, CDR2 YFSETQ. The CDR3 is made up of 14 amino acids.

This clonotype was found once. The V gene is TRBV20-1, the J gene TRBJ2-4; no clear D. CDR3 size: 15 residues. Trimming took off 3 bases at V and 0 bases at J, with 12 bases between the two ends. CDR1 is DFQATT and CDR2 is SNEGSKA in the germline V gene (reference sequence). The DNA of the CDR3 is TGCAGTGCTAGGGACGCGGTGTTAGCCAAAAACATTCAGTACTTC. Its translation is CSARDAVLAKNIQYF.

The chain carries TRBV6-6 and TRBJ1-2; TRBD1 agrees at 7 bases. The junction had 9 bases not matched to a gene; V was cut back by 2 bases and J by 6 bases. CDR3 length: 15 residues. Germline V CDR1 and CDR2: MNHNY, SVGAGI (reference sequence). In nucleotides, the CDR3 is TGTGCCAGCAGTTACCCGACAGGGTCGAGTGATGGCTACACCTTC. Its translation: CASSYPTGSSDGYTF.

There are many counts of this clonotype. The chain recombines TRBV7-2 with TRBJ2-7; 10 nucleotides line up with TRBD2. The CDR3 is made up of 16 amino acids. Germline values: CDR1 SGHTA, CDR2 FQGNSA. J gave up 4 bases and V 0 bases, and 6 bases lay outside the gene matches. CDR3 sequence (DNA): TGTGCCAGCAGCTTAGCGGGTAGCGGGGGGTTGTACGAGCAGTACTTC. Protein product: CASSLAGSGGLYEQYF.

The gene calls are TRBV12-3 or TRBV12-4 and TRBJ2-1; 7 nucleotides match TRBD1. The DNA end is a closer match to TRBJ2-7, so the J assignment may be wrong. The CDR3 runs 15 residues. This CDR3 reads CASSLTGESYNEQYF. CDR3 coding DNA: TGTGCCAGCAGTTTAACAGGGGAAAGCTACAATGAGCAGTACTTC.

J is TRBJ2-7 and V is TRBV14; 8 nucleotides align to TRBD1. CDR1 is SGHDN and CDR2 is FVKESK in the germline V gene. V lost 4 bases and J lost 12; bases outside the gene matches: 8. The CDR3 loop spans 12 amino acids. The CDR3 coding sequence is TGTGCCAGCAGCCTTAGCTCCGGGACAGGGTACTTC. Its translation is CASSLSSGTGYF.

This chain joins TRBV20-1 and TRBJ2-1; unclear D gene. V lost 3 bases, J lost 10 bases, and 19 bases lay in between. Germline V lookup: CDR1 DFQATT, CDR2 SNEGSKA (reference sequence). The CDR3 contains 14 residues. The CDR3 DNA is TGCAGTGCTAGTCGTTCTTCCCTCACCTACGAGCAGTTCTTC. It specifies CSASRSSLTYEQFF.

The V call is TRBV27, the J call TRBJ1-6; no reliable D call. Trimming removed 8 bases from V and 0 bases from J, with 8 bases in between. CDR1 is MNHEY and CDR2 is SMNVEV in the germline V gene (reference sequence). The CDR3 loop spans 14 amino acids. In DNA form, the CDR3 reads TGTGCCAGCGCCTTGAGCTCCTATAATTCACCCCTCCACTTT. The encoded protein is CASALSSYNSPLHF.

This clonotype was observed a handful of times. The J gene is TRBJ2-4, the V gene TRBV6-5; D gene unclear. The J call may be wrong; the DNA end is better matched by TRBJ2-7. The CDR3 extends over 18 amino acids. The germline V gene encodes CDR1 MNHEY and CDR2 SVGAGI. The DNA for the CDR3 is TGTGCCAGCAGTTACTCGATAGGTAGAGGCCACTGGGCTCTCGAGCAGTACTTC. Translating gives CASSYSIGRGHWALEQYF.

The sample holds a few counts of this clonotype. The genes are TRBV29-1 and TRBJ2-3; 8 bases fit TRBD1. This CDR3 is 13 amino acids long. With V trimmed by 3 bases and J by 3 bases, 2 bases remained unmatched. Looked up from germline, CDR1 is SQVTM and CDR2 is ANQGSEA. CDR3: CSVETGATDTQYF. The CDR3 nucleotides are TGCAGCGTTGAGACAGGGGCAACAGATACGCAGTATTTT.

The CDR3 reads CASTLGAVLEVEQFF. DNA of the CDR3: TGTGCCAGCACTCTGGGGGCTGTGCTTGAGGTTGAGCAGTTCTTC. The rearrangement uses TRBV6-2 or TRBV6-3 and TRBJ2-1; maybe TRBD1 (6 bases). CDR1 MNHEY and CDR2 SVGEGT come from the germline V gene. The CDR3 is made up of 15 amino acids. The V end lost 7 bases, the J end lost 9 bases, and 22 bases lay between the germline ends.

The chain combines TRBV20-1 with TRBJ2-1, with unresolved D. Trimming stripped 1 base from V and 4 bases from J, with 11 bases between. In germline, CDR1 is DFQATT, CDR2 SNEGSKA (reference sequence). The CDR3 contains 14 residues. Here the CDR3 DNA reads TGCAGTGCTAGAGTAGACGATGCTTACAATGAGCAGTTCTTC. Translation: CSARVDDAYNEQFF.

The J gene is TRBJ1-2, the V gene TRBV5-1; 7 bases line up with TRBD1. Per the germline V gene, CDR1 is SGHRS and CDR2 is YFSETQ. Trimming removed 4 bases from V and 9 bases from J; junction bases left unmatched: 3. The CDR3 consists of 11 residues. CDR3 amino acids: CASSAGQSYTF. CDR3 DNA: TGCGCCAGCAGCGCGGGACAGAGCTACACCTTC.

This clonotype was seen a single time. The chain joins TRBV7-9 to TRBJ2-2, with 12 bases lining up with TRBD2. There are 15 residues in the CDR3. The V gene end was trimmed by 5 bases and the J gene end by 7 bases; junction bases not matched to a gene: 5. CDR1 is SEHNR and CDR2 is FQNEAQ in the germline V gene (reference sequence). CDR3 in DNA: TGTGCCAGCAGCGAGACTAGCGGGAGAGTCGGGGAGCTGTTTTTT. Amino acids: CASSETSGRVGELFF.

This clonotype was counted between two and nine times. The chain links TRBV29-1 to TRBJ2-5, with D hard to call. The CDR3 covers 13 residues. Germline CDR1 reads SQVTM; CDR2 reads ANQGSEA. The V end was cut by 0 bases, the J end by 3 bases, with 8 bases between. CDR3 sequence reads: CSVEENRKETQYF. The CDR3 DNA follows: TGCAGCGTTGAAGAAAACAGAAAAGAGACCCAGTACTTC.

This clonotype has a handful of counts. V and J are TRBV3-1 and TRBJ1-1, with D maybe TRBD1 (5 bases). CDR3 size: 15 residues. The V end was cut by 0 bases, the J end by 1 base, with 9 bases between. Germline CDR1 reads LGHDT; CDR2 reads YNNKEL (reference sequence). The CDR3 reads CASSQEPTANTEAFF. The DNA of the CDR3 is TGTGCCAGCAGCCAAGAACCGACAGCGAACACTGAAGCTTTCTTT.

This clonotype was seen only a few times. At one of its ends the junction is not consistent with the germline gene, which may arise from a read error. The V call is TRBV4-2, the J call TRBJ2-1; D may be TRBD2 (6 bases). The V gene's germline CDR1 is LGHNA and CDR2 YNFKEQ. This CDR3 is 17 amino acids long. CDR3 nucleotides: TGTGCCAGCAACCAAGCCAGGGTAGCGGCCTATTACAATGAGCAGTTCTTC. Translating it yields CASNQARVAAYYNEQFF.